This TCR beta chain originates from a study of cytomegalovirus exposure and HLA in healthy donors (dated by TCRdb to about 2017). Describing the broader study: According to an earlier analysis of 550 to 700 of the donors, about 180 million T cells yielded 100 million or so unique TCR beta sequences and roughly 280 Gb of sequence data. High-throughput TCR immunosequencing, statistical association of individual TCRs with disease status, and machine learning were combined to predict cytomegalovirus infection status. To decide whether each TCR beta V gene segment behaved as functional or pseudogenic, an earlier analysis of several hundred of the donors relied on high-throughput TCR beta sequencing. About 300 gigabases of sequencing data and approximately 91 million unique TCR sequences made up an early release that covered fewer than 650 HLA-typed donors. The aim of the study was to test whether cataloging public T cell receptors could identify signatures of past pathogen exposure. Using immunosequencing, the study profiled T cell repertoires from around 670 subjects and related those repertoires to cytomegalovirus serostatus. HLA typing included class I and class II loci at four-digit resolution. Among about 360 genotyped donors of the cohort, an average of about 240,000 unique TCR beta nucleotide sequences were sequenced per donor, roughly 20% of them non-productive. Every discovery cohort repertoire had been produced on one sequencing platform. Typing coverage varied by locus: roughly 620-630 donors for A, B, C, DRB1 and DQB1; 500 to 550 for DQA1; approximately 610 for DPA1; 450 to 480 for DPB1. A later genetic analysis used genome-wide SNP genotypes for about three fifths of the 666 donors, treating that subset as a discovery cohort. In the later analysis, no new phenotypic data were used to find candidate immune exposures; instead, reliance was placed on TCR beta sequences and their occurrence across donors. Besides the first cohort of approximately 670 subjects, a separate validation cohort made up of roughly 120 different subjects was used. Alongside the repertoire data, information on donor age, sex, ethnicity and CMV serostatus was compiled. Because of strong linkage in the cohort, roughly five DR-DQ haplotypes were treated as single units for association and clustering. Of the roughly 400 genotyped donors, 65% to 90% fell in the genetic ancestry cluster associated with self-reported Caucasian donors. A later analysis re-examined previously published TCR beta repertoires from just over 650 donors and added high-resolution HLA genotyping to investigate patterns of TCR occurrence.

Library generation was performed with the immunoSEQ multiplex PCR assay. A mixture of 60 forward primers for TCR Vbeta segments and 13 reverse primers for TCR Jbeta segments was used in the multiplex PCR. The CDR3 region of rearranged TCR beta genes was amplified from genomic DNA with a multiplex PCR assay. Amplified TCR beta libraries were sequenced as 87-base-pair reads on the Illumina HiSeq System. Turning to the authors' computational methods: A later analysis tallied tens of millions of unique TCR beta chains across the 700 or so repertoires, and around 12 million of those chains were shared by two or more donors. To remove PCR and sequencing errors, raw reads were error-corrected and collapsed into unique sequences using a nearest-neighbor algorithm that merged closely related sequences. To assign V, D and J gene segments, CDR3 sequences were aligned to IMGT reference sequences. For a sequence to be retained, a match of at least six nucleotides was required to both a V gene segment and a J gene segment. A rearrangement was called productive if the CDR3 had no stop codons and remained in frame with V and J, and every other rearrangement was called non-productive. Following IMGT convention, CDR3 was defined as the stretch from the second conserved V-encoded cysteine to the conserved J-encoded phenylalanine. In an earlier analysis of just under 600 of the donors, sequences lacking an unambiguous match to a single V gene segment were excluded. An earlier analysis of roughly 590 of the donors called V segments functional above 56.7% productive rearrangements and segregating when the between-donor standard deviation exceeded 5%. To diagnose cytomegalovirus status from the catalog of TCR beta chain sequences, a statistical classification framework was built. V and J gene assignment, in a later analysis, came from comparing TCR nucleotide sequences with IMGT/GENE-DB human TR gene sequences. In a later analysis, CDR3 sequences and most-parsimonious VDJ recombination scenarios were assigned using the TCRdist pipeline. In a later analysis, each TCR beta chain was defined by its CDR3 amino acid sequence together with its V-gene family, and reads without a unique V-gene family were excluded. As a way to deal with suspected cross-contamination and a sequencing artifact, a later analysis dropped over 550 nucleotide sequences that were highly shared and had low generation probability. In a later analysis, a clonal expansion index for each public chain was calculated from normalized within-repertoire ranks of inferred template counts. Generation probabilities in a later analysis came from a VDJ recombination model fitted to out-of-frame rearrangements, and those results were checked against IGoR. A later analysis scored TCR-TCR, TCR-HLA and TCR-CMV co-occurrence with hypergeometric tests, applying a repertoire-size bias correction to TCR pairs. To estimate false discovery rates, a later analysis permuted the HLA or CMV assignments 20 times. In a later analysis, co-occurring TCRs were grouped using DBSCAN, and TCRdist sequence similarity was added for clustering within HLA-allele-positive subsets. For co-occurrence clustering, repertoires with fewer than 30,000 or more than 120,000 public chains were excluded, along with roughly 5 repertoires with anomalous nucleotide sharing. In its TCRdb copy, this immuneACCESS table keeps in-frame sequences only and misses some clones. Where compared with another copy, unresolved V genes explain less than half of these, and the others have no known cause. V, J and clone size derive from that table, while D and trimming were established from the DNA sequence. The sample table shows over 85,000 clones, and around 76% are seen once. Clones ranked in the top ten supply around an eighth of the sample.

With respect to this clone: Its antigen is currently not known. Base qualities are not recorded, but no much larger clone differs from it by a single base.

Findings and caveats that apply to the study as a whole: A later analysis found that most CMV-associated TCR beta chains appeared HLA-restricted, with HLA associations seemingly driven largely by CMV exposure. Because HLA typing was unavailable for some donors at each locus, only the typed subset was used in association tests. Compared with equally common non-associated chains, HLA-associated TCR beta chains in a later analysis were more clonally expanded and had lower generation probabilities. The cohort was sequenced for TCR beta chains only, and without alpha or paired-chain data the features that could be detected were limited. Strong co-occurrence of HLA alleles, especially DR and DQ, made assigning TCR associations to individual alleles difficult. CMV serostatus was the only immune exposure information available for the cohort. The authors suggested that the approach could potentially be generalized to other disease states and immunological phenotypes. Most TCR sequences were seen in very few donors, while some public TCRs were found in many individuals. Roughly uniform sequencing depth across donors was assumed in presence/absence analyses, although this assumption may not hold. The classifier was reported to diagnose cytomegalovirus status with high specificity and sensitivity in both the original cohort and the validation cohort. In a later genetic analysis, a missense DCLRE1C variant was associated with V-gene and J-gene trimming of TCR beta chains, and the association was replicated in an independent cohort. In the study, approximately 160 TCR beta chains were listed as associated with cytomegalovirus. In a later analysis, TCR association rates were found to vary across HLA loci, with the most associated TCRs seen for DRB1 alleles and the fewest for HLA-C alleles. In a later analysis, 16,951 TCR beta sequences were associated with specific HLA alleles at a false discovery rate of 0.05. A further reported finding was that TCR beta sequences accurately predicted the HLA-A and HLA-B alleles for most subjects in the first cohort. Over 15 rarely observed V segments, including chromosome 9 orphons, were excluded from the earlier analysis of about 600 of the donors because counts were too low. According to a later genetic analysis, donors in an Asian-associated ancestry cluster had fewer N-insertions in productive TCRs than the roughly 700-donor mean. Several of the top co-occurrence clusters appeared to be linked to parvovirus B19, influenza, CMV and Epstein-Barr virus, according to a later analysis. A few of the identified cytomegalovirus-associated TCR beta chains were confirmed in vitro to be specific for cytomegalovirus antigens. Correlated functional status among segregating V segments might reflect linkage disequilibrium, but an unknown experimental factor could not be ruled out. A cluster of highly shared sequence variants was judged likely to be a technical artifact of the sequencing pipeline. In an earlier analysis of 587 of the donors, most TCR beta V segments were observed in productive rearrangements about 87% or about 30% of the time, broadly matching IMGT annotations.

The cohort was made up of around 720 healthy bone marrow donors. At the time of sampling, all cohort members were nominally healthy, though unrecorded immune exposures were likely present. The donor tested CMV seropositive and was one of the 289 seropositive cohort members. Every donor gave a peripheral blood sample, and the peripheral blood mononuclear cells from that sample were used for TCR beta sequencing. The Qiagen DNeasy Blood Extraction Kit was used to extract genomic DNA from the blood cell samples. Sequences were obtained from PBMCs. The origin of this receptor is a man aged 25 to 45 in good health and CMV-seropositive.

The CDR3 sequence is CASSLTLAGGTDTQYF. The DNA reads as follows: TGTGCCAGCAGCTTAACGCTAGCGGGGGGCACAGATACGCAGTATTTT. In this chain, TRBV11-2 is recombined with TRBJ2-3, and 10 junction bases match TRBD2. According to the germline V gene, CDR1 reads SGHAT and CDR2 reads FQNNGV. There are 16 amino acids in the CDR3, from cysteine to phenylalanine inclusive. This entry keeps only the CDR3 DNA: 48 bases, framed from base 1. V loses 2 bases at its end and J loses 1 base; junction bases beyond the gene matches: 3.